What follows are 11 T cell receptor beta chains derived from one specimen sequenced in a study of cytomegalovirus exposure and HLA in healthy donors. Researchers ran the PCR with 60 Vbeta and 13 Jbeta primers. Sequencing used immunoSEQ multiplex PCR; TCRdb keeps in-frame clones, though not all of them. The data hold about 190,000 clones, with around 90% observed a single time. Material: PBMCs. The receptor set was obtained from a boy between 2 and 10 years old in good health and CMV-seronegative.

The chain uses TRBV19 and TRBJ1-4; D remains unclear. The V end was cut by 2 bases, the J end by 0 bases, with 4 bases between. Germline values: CDR1 LNHDA, CDR2 SQIVND (reference sequence). The CDR3 is 14 amino acids. The chain's CDR3 is CASSITATNEKLFF. The CDR3 DNA reads as TGTGCCAGTAGTATAACAGCAACTAATGAAAAACTGTTTTTT.

The V gene is TRBV27, the J gene TRBJ2-3, with 11 bases fitting TRBD2. From germline, CDR1 is MNHEY and CDR2 SMNVEV (reference sequence). V gave up 0 bases and J gave up 0 bases; unmatched junction bases: 11. This CDR3 is built from 20 residues. CDR3 amino acids: CASSLSPLAGVWGSTDTQYF. CDR3 nucleotide sequence: TGTGCCAGCAGTTTATCGCCACTAGCGGGAGTATGGGGTAGCACAGATACGCAGTATTTT.

J is TRBJ2-1 and V is TRBV29-1, with a weak D call TRBD1 (5 bases). V was shortened by 4 bases and J by 7 bases, with 14 bases between the two germline ends. The CDR3 is made up of 13 amino acids. Germline-derived CDR1 and CDR2 are SQVTM and ANQGSEA. DNA for the CDR3: TGCAGCGTTGTTCGGCAGGGTAAAAATGAGCAGTTCTTC. Translated: CSVVRQGKNEQFF.

The chain recombines TRBV25-1 with TRBJ2-1, with D possibly being TRBD2 (5 bases). Germline V lookup: CDR1 MGHDK, CDR2 SYGVNS. V was trimmed by 1 base and J by 3 bases, leaving 19 bases between them. This CDR3 contains 18 residues. The CDR3 DNA follows: TGTGCCAGCAGTGAATGGAGCTCGGTGGGAGAAGTCTACAATGAGCAGTTCTTC. It specifies CASSEWSSVGEVYNEQFF.

CDR3 sequence (DNA): TGTGCCAGCAGTGGGCAGGGGGGACTCTATGGCTACACCTTC. Protein product: CASSGQGGLYGYTF. The chain couples TRBV2 to TRBJ1-2; the match to TRBD1 covers 7 bases. V shed 4 bases, J shed 4 bases, and the junction held 6 bases outside the gene matches. Germline CDR1 reads SNHLY; CDR2 reads FYNNEI. The CDR3 loop spans 14 amino acids.

CDR3 DNA sequence: TGCGCCACCAACAAGGGGACCGGGGAGCTGTTTTTT. It codes for CATNKGTGELFF. The chain combines TRBV10-2 with TRBJ2-2; possibly TRBD1 for D (5 bases). Trimming cost V 10 bases and J 5 bases, with 11 bases left between them. Per germline, CDR1 WSHSY and CDR2 SAAADI. The CDR3 sequence is 12 residues long.

Comments on this clone: The junction differs from germline at one of its ends, possibly a read error. The chain links TRBV7-9 to TRBJ2-1; no clear D. CDR1 SEHNR and CDR2 FQNEAQ come from the germline V gene (reference sequence). This CDR3 region has 12 residues. This chain's CDR3 is CSSSLEYSEQFF. CDR3 DNA sequence: TGTTCCAGCAGCTTAGAGTACTCTGAGCAGTTCTTC.

The V gene is TRBV5-6, the J gene TRBJ1-2; D ambiguous. This CDR3 comprises 16 residues. V lost 0 bases and J lost 8, with 20 bases in between. Per the germline V gene, CDR1 is SGHDT and CDR2 is YYEEEE. The CDR3 DNA follows: TGTGCCAGCAGCTTGGGGCGCGGCCGGGTGCATCACGGCTACACCTTC. Translation: CASSLGRGRVHHGYTF.

This clone was observed a handful of times. The same CDR3 arises from other DNA sequences in this sample as well. The V gene is TRBV5-1, the J gene TRBJ1-1, with TRBD1 as a possible D gene (5 bases). The CDR3 length is 14 residues. Germline V lookup: CDR1 SGHRS, CDR2 YFSETQ. V shed 0 bases and J shed 3 bases, with 9 bases lying between them. CDR3 loop: CASSLAGGYTEAFF. The CDR3 nucleotides are TGCGCCAGCAGCTTGGCCGGGGGGTACACTGAAGCTTTCTTT.

The V and J genes are TRBV11-3 and TRBJ2-1; 8 bases agree with TRBD2. Trimming at V came to 6 bases and at J to 6 bases, leaving 10 bases not matched to a gene. Looked up from germline, CDR1 is SGHNT and CDR2 is YENEEA. The CDR3 totals 15 residues. CDR3 DNA: TGTGCCAGCAGTCCTAGACTAGCGATGATCAATGAGCAGTTCTTC. Its translation is CASSPRLAMINEQFF.

Only a few counts were recorded for this clone. The rearrangement links TRBV4-1 to TRBJ1-6, with D possibly TRBD1 on 6 matching bases. Germline loops: CDR1 MGHRA, CDR2 YSYEKL. Trimming pared 0 bases from V and 9 bases from J, leaving 12 bases between. The CDR3 extends over 15 amino acids. CDR3 DNA: TGCGCCAGCAGCCAAGATCGGCAGGGGAGTTCACCCCTCCACTTT. Protein sequence: CASSQDRQGSSPLHF.